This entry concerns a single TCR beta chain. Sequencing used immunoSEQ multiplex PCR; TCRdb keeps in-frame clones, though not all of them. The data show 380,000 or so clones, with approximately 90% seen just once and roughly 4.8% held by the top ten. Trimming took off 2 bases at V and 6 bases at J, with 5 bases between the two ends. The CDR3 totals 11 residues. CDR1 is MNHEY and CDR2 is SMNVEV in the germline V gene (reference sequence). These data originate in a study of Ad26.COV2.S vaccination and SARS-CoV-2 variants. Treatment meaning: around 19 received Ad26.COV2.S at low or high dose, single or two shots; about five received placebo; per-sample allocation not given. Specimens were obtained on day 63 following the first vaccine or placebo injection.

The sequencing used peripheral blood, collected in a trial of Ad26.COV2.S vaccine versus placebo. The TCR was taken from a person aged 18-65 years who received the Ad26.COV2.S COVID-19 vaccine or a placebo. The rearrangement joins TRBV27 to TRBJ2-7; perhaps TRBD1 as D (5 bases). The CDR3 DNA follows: TGTGCCAGCAGTTTAAGGGGCGAGCAGTACTTC. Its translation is CASSLRGEQYF.